These 12 T cell receptor beta chains came from one sample sequenced in a study of T cell repertoires in cytomegalovirus infection. These TCRs are of unknown antigen specificity. A single record per CDR3 protein comes from TCRdb applying MiXCR to the reads. This sample carries approximately 500,000 distinct CDR3 sequences, 30% to 40% of them seen once, and the ten largest clones take roughly 15%. The sequencing used cultured PBMCs, collected from culture after CMV antigen stimulation. The receptors were gathered from a human donor in good health (CMV status not recorded). Some clones in this sample may be carry-over from other donors' samples.

Comments on this clonotype: At one end, the junction sequence differs from germline, possibly due to a read error. The V call is TRBV7-2, the J call TRBJ1-3; D uncertain. Germline CDR1 SGHTA, CDR2 FQGNSA. This CDR3 spans 15 amino acids. DNA of the CDR3: TGTGCCAGCAGTTTAGACGGAGGGACTGGAAACACCATATATTTT. Its translation: CASSLDGGTGNTIYF.

This chain connects TRBV24-1 to TRBJ1-2, with 10 nucleotides matching TRBD1. The CDR3 covers 18 residues. Germline loops: CDR1 KGHDR, CDR2 SFDVKD. The trim removed 3 bases at V and 3 bases at J, leaving 12 bases unmatched. In DNA form, the CDR3 reads TGTGCCACCAGTGATCCGAAGTTTCGGGACAGGGGTCACTATGGCTACACCTTC. Translating gives CATSDPKFRDRGHYGYTF.

The chain recombines TRBV7-6 with TRBJ1-1; D unclear. V was clipped by 7 bases and J by 5 bases, with 11 bases between them. Germline CDR1 reads SGHVS; CDR2 reads FNYEAQ. CDR3 length: 12 amino acids. CDR3 residues: CASTQIRTEAFF. The CDR3 region has the DNA TGTGCCAGCACCCAGATAAGGACTGAAGCTTTCTTT.

This clonotype turned up a few times. This rearrangement joins TRBV11-2 to TRBJ2-7; 7 positions agree with TRBD1. The ends lost 4 bases at V and 2 bases at J; junction bases unmatched: 11. Per germline, CDR1 SGHAT and CDR2 FQNNGV. The CDR3 is 16 amino acids. The CDR3: CASSYSDRAAAYEQYF. CDR3 bases: TGTGCCAGCAGCTATTCTGACAGGGCGGCCGCCTACGAGCAGTACTTC. Looking up the rest from reference TRBV11-2 and TRBJ2-7 gives the full variable domain: EAGVAQSPRYKIIEKRQSVAFWCNPISGHATLYWYQQILGQGPKLLIQFQNNGVVDDSQLPKDRFSAERLKGVDSTLKIQPAKLEDSAVYLCASSYSDRAAAYEQYFGPGTRLTVT.

This chain joins TRBV15 and TRBJ1-2; D uncertain. With 0 bases removed from V and 4 bases from J, the gap between germline ends came to 12 bases. CDR3 length: 15 amino acids. Per the germline V gene, CDR1 is LNHNV and CDR2 is YYDKDF (reference sequence). The CDR3, as DNA: TGTGCCACCAGCAGAGATTTTGGCCAAAGCTATGGCTACACCTTC. Translating gives CATSRDFGQSYGYTF.

The CDR3 loop is CASSFGGGSGNSPLHF. DNA of the CDR3: TGTGCCAGCAGTTTCGGCGGGGGGTCGGGCAATTCACCCCTCCACTTT. V is TRBV28 and J is TRBJ1-6; tentative D call: TRBD1 (5 bases). V was clipped by 3 bases and J by 7 bases, with 16 bases between them. The germline gives CDR1 MDHEN, CDR2 SYDVKM. CDR3 size: 16 residues.

The chain is built from TRBV7-2 and TRBJ2-1; possible D gene TRBD2, 6 bases. Between the trimmed V and J ends, which lost 4 bases and 4 bases, there was a span of 8 bases. This CDR3 is 13 amino acids long. The germline V gene encodes CDR1 SGHTA and CDR2 FQGNSA. CDR3 nucleotide sequence: TGTGCCAGCAGCTCGACTAGGTACAATGAGCAGTTCTTC. Its protein is CASSSTRYNEQFF.

This clonotype was counted between two and nine times. CDR3 DNA sequence: TGTGCCAGCAGTTACACGGACAGCCCTAATGAAAAACTGTTTTTT. Amino acids: CASSYTDSPNEKLFF. The chain has TRBV6-6 and TRBJ1-4, with D possibly being TRBD1 (6 bases). Trimming pared 2 bases from V and 3 bases from J, leaving 10 bases between. Germline loops: CDR1 MNHNY, CDR2 SVGAGI (reference sequence). This CDR3 is 15 amino acids long.

The sample holds one count of this clonotype. The J gene is TRBJ1-4, the V gene TRBV4-1; the match to TRBD1 covers 8 bases. The CDR3 covers 14 residues. Looked up from germline, CDR1 is MGHRA and CDR2 is YSYEKL. V lost 0 bases, J lost 7 bases, and 1 base stayed unmatched. CDR3 residues: CASSQDRGLEKLFF. CDR3 coding DNA: TGCGCCAGCAGCCAAGACAGGGGGCTTGAAAAACTGTTTTTT.

The sample holds a few counts of this clonotype. The chain joins TRBV6-8 to TRBJ2-2; D not resolved. With 0 bases removed from V and 0 bases from J, the gap between germline ends came to 8 bases. The germline V gene encodes CDR1 MNHGY and CDR2 SAAAGT. This CDR3 has 16 residues. The CDR3 region is CASSYSRSTNTGELFF. DNA for the CDR3: TGTGCCAGCAGTTACTCCAGGAGTACGAACACCGGGGAGCTGTTTTTT.

The chain recombines TRBV4-1 with TRBJ2-5; D perhaps matches TRBD2 (5 bases). Germline values: CDR1 MGHRA, CDR2 YSYEKL. CDR3 length: 15 amino acids. Trimming took off 4 bases at V and 4 bases at J, with 16 bases between the two ends. CDR3: CASSRTDYEGETQYF. In nucleotides, the CDR3 is TGCGCCAGCAGCCGTACCGACTACGAGGGAGAGACCCAGTACTTC.

The chain is built from TRBV5-4 and TRBJ2-3, with D tentatively TRBD2 (7 bases). The CDR3 runs to 14 residues. Trimming shortened V by 4 bases and J by 4 bases, and 13 bases separated the two germline ends. Germline CDR1 reads SGHNT; CDR2 reads YYREEE (reference sequence). CDR3: CASSTPGGPDTQYF. CDR3 DNA sequence: TGTGCCAGCAGCACGCCCGGGGGGCCAGATACGCAGTATTTT.